Listed here are 26 T cell receptor beta chains from one sample, sequenced in a study of blood T cell repertoires in COVID-19. Data came from immunoSEQ multiplex PCR; TCRdb stores just in-frame clones and leaves some out. Here the sample spans 150,000 to 200,000 clones, approximately 88% being singletons. Sequencing input: PBMCs or T cells enriched from blood (not recorded which). Every receptor here comes from an older woman who had recovered from COVID-19.

The chain combines TRBV21-1 with TRBJ2-7; the table gives TRBD1 as D, unverified against the DNA. TRBV21-1 is given as a pseudogene. The CDR3 is made up of 13 amino acids. CDR3 coding DNA: TGTGCCAGCAGCAAGGGACAGGGGAACGAGCAGTACTTC. It encodes CASSKGQGNEQYF.

CDR3 in amino acids: CATTGFGGELFF. CDR3 bases: TGTGCCACCACAGGGTTTGGCGGGGAGCTGTTTTTT. The V and J genes are TRBV6-5 and TRBJ2-2, with D perhaps matching TRBD1 (6 bases). The CDR3 contains 12 residues. Germline CDR1 is MNHEY and CDR2 is SVGAGI. The V end was cut by 10 bases, the J end by 7 bases, with 13 bases between.

The V gene is TRBV6-5, the J gene TRBJ1-6; D remains ambiguous. This CDR3 region has 15 residues. Between the trimmed V and J ends, which lost 8 bases and 0 bases, there was a span of 11 bases. Per germline, CDR1 MNHEY and CDR2 SVGAGI. In nucleotides, the CDR3 is TGTGCCAGCGTGGAGGGCAGCTCCTATAATTCACCCCTCCACTTT. Residues: CASVEGSSYNSPLHF.

The chain employs TRBV4-1 and TRBJ1-1, with 8 bases identical to TRBD1. Germline loops: CDR1 MGHRA, CDR2 YSYEKL. There are 17 residues in the CDR3. The J segment lost 1 base and the V segment lost 1 base, leaving 8 bases of the junction unmatched. The CDR3, as DNA: TGCGCCAGCAGCCAAGCCACGGACAGGGTTAGGAACACTGAAGCTTTCTTT. Its translation is CASSQATDRVRNTEAFF.

V and J are TRBV7-8 and TRBJ2-5; D may be TRBD2 (6 bases). The germline CDR1 and CDR2 sequences are SGHVS and FQNEAQ. The length of the CDR3 is 14 residues. V dropped 1 base and J dropped 7 bases, with 13 bases sitting between them. The CDR3 region has the DNA TGTGCCAGCAGCTTAGGGAAGACTAGTATGACCCAGTACTTC. It translates to CASSLGKTSMTQYF. The full variable domain, its missing parts supplied by reference TRBV7-8 and TRBJ2-5, is GAGVSQSPRYKVAKRGQDVALRCDPISGHVSLFWYQQALGQGPEFLTYFQNEAQLDKSGLPSDRFFAERPEGSVSTLKIQRTQQEDSAVYLCASSLGKTSMTQYFGPGTRLLVL.

The rearrangement links TRBV6-2 or TRBV6-3 to TRBJ1-6; D gene unclear. The V end was cut by 4 bases, the J end by 10 bases, with 14 bases between. Per the germline V gene, CDR1 is MNHEY and CDR2 is SVGEGT. The CDR3 extends over 14 amino acids. The CDR3 here is CASSLAGWSSPLHF. The CDR3 DNA reads TGTGCCAGCAGTTTGGCGGGGTGGAGCTCACCCCTCCACTTT.

On this clone: This sample also contains other DNA sequences that code for the same CDR3. The rearrangement uses TRBV3-1 (or the pseudogene TRBV3-2) and TRBJ1-2; D gene unclear. The CDR3 spans 12 residues. Germline values: CDR1 LGHDT, CDR2 YNNKEL (reference sequence). The V end lost 3 bases, the J end lost 3 bases, and 5 bases lay between the germline ends. CDR3 in DNA: TGTGCCAGCAGCCAGGGAGACTATGGCTACACCTTC. Translating gives CASSQGDYGYTF.

This clone was picked up a small number of times. The chain employs TRBV10-3 and TRBJ2-7; 11 bases are shared with TRBD2. The V gene's germline CDR1 is ENHRY and CDR2 SYGVKD. The CDR3 spans 17 residues. With V trimmed by 2 bases and J by 0 bases, 6 bases remained unmatched. CDR3 nucleotides: TGTGCCATCAGTGAGGGACTAGCGGGTTTTGGCTCCTACGAGCAGTACTTC. Translated: CAISEGLAGFGSYEQYF.

V usage is TRBV6-5 and J usage is TRBJ2-5, with D hard to call. The CDR3 loop spans 12 amino acids. Trimming removed 4 bases at V and 6 bases at J, with 9 bases between. Germline CDR1 is MNHEY and CDR2 is SVGAGI. The CDR3 DNA sequence: TGTGCCAGCAGTTCCTACGTCCAGACCCAGTACTTC. Translated: CASSSYVQTQYF.

This chain links TRBV28 with TRBJ2-7; 7 positions agree with TRBD1. There are 14 residues in the CDR3. Germline values: CDR1 MDHEN, CDR2 SYDVKM. V lost 7 bases, J lost 4 bases, and 10 bases stayed unmatched. The DNA of the CDR3 is TGTGCCAGCAAGTCAACAGGGGCTTTTTACGAGCAGTACTTC. Protein product: CASKSTGAFYEQYF.

The chain couples TRBV28 to TRBJ2-3, with 8 bases that match TRBD2. CDR3 length: 15 amino acids. Germline assignment: CDR1 MDHEN and CDR2 SYDVKM. V lost 4 bases, J lost 1 base, and 4 bases stayed unmatched. The CDR3: CASSSGGAGTDTQYF. CDR3 nucleotides: TGTGCCAGCAGTTCCGGGGGGGCAGGCACAGATACGCAGTATTTT. The whole variable domain, remainder taken from reference TRBV28 and TRBJ2-3, is DVKVTQSSRYLVKRTGEKVFLECVQDMDHENMFWYRQDPGLGLRLIYFSYDVKMKEKGDIPEGYSVSREKKERFSLILESASTNQTSMYLCASSSGGAGTDTQYFGPGTRLTVL.

This clone was seen once. The junction differs from germline at one of its ends, possibly a read error. Within the sample, other DNA sequences also encode this same CDR3. The chain joins TRBV7-2 to TRBJ2-1; maybe TRBD2 (6 bases). CDR3 length: 15 amino acids. The germline gives CDR1 SGHTA, CDR2 FQGNSA. The CDR3 loop reads CASSLAASSYNEQFF. The DNA of the CDR3 is TGTGCCAGCAGTTTAGCGGCAAGCTCCTACAATGAGCAGTTCTTC.

The CDR3 region is CAGSRGLGSPLHF. CDR3 nucleotide sequence: TGTGCCGGGTCGCGGGGATTGGGTTCACCCCTCCACTTT. This chain connects TRBV30 to TRBJ1-6; D unclear. Trimming cost V 8 bases and J 9 bases, with 17 bases left between them. This CDR3 region has 13 residues. CDR1 and CDR2 from the germline V gene are GTSNPN and SVGIG (reference sequence).

This rearrangement joins TRBV9 to TRBJ2-5; 7 positions agree with TRBD2. The trim removed 0 bases at V and 5 bases at J, leaving 7 bases unmatched. This CDR3 spans 15 amino acids. CDR1 SGDLS and CDR2 YYNGEE come from the germline V gene. The CDR3 DNA reads as TGTGCCAGCAGCGTAGGAACGGGAGGAGTGGAGACCCAGTACTTC. This gives the protein CASSVGTGGVETQYF. Full variable domain (remainder filled in from reference TRBV9 and TRBJ2-5): DSGVTQTPKHLITATGQRVTLRCSPRSGDLSVYWYQQSLDQGLQFLIQYYNGEERAKGNILERFSAQQFPDLHSELNLSSLELGDSALYFCASSVGTGGVETQYFGPGTRLLVL.

This clone was detected only once. The chain couples TRBV2 to TRBJ2-5, with 15 bases identical to TRBD2. The germline V gene encodes CDR1 SNHLY and CDR2 FYNNEI. The V and J ends lost 4 bases and 12 bases, in that order; junction bases with no gene match: 9. The CDR3 contains 15 residues. The CDR3, as DNA: TGTGCCAGCAGTGGGACCGGGACTAGCGGGGGGCCAGAGTACTTC. Translated: CASSGTGTSGGPEYF.

V gene TRBV4-1 combines with J gene TRBJ2-7, with D tentatively TRBD2 (6 bases). The CDR3 totals 16 residues. Germline assignment: CDR1 MGHRA and CDR2 YSYEKL. V was clipped by 0 bases and J by 3 bases, with 15 bases between them. The CDR3 sequence: CASSQERTREGYEQYF. The CDR3 DNA is TGCGCCAGCAGCCAAGAGAGGACGCGGGAAGGCTACGAGCAGTACTTC.

The V gene is TRBV6-5, the J gene TRBJ2-7; 7 nucleotides agree with TRBD1. The length of the CDR3 is 15 residues. V dropped 9 bases and J dropped 6; count of bases not matched to a gene: 17. Germline V gene data show CDR1 as MNHEY and CDR2 as SVGAGI. CDR3 in DNA: TGTGCCAGAACCACTTTTGAGGGGGCGCTTAGCGAGCAGTACTTC. It translates to CARTTFEGALSEQYF.

This chain uses TRBV7-8 with TRBJ2-7; 10 positions agree with TRBD2. The junction had 17 bases not matched to a gene; V was cut back by 5 bases and J by 7 bases. Germline-derived CDR1 and CDR2 are SGHVS and FQNEAQ. This CDR3 has 17 residues. The chain's CDR3 is CASSPRVFASGSGEQYF. As DNA, the CDR3 is TGTGCCAGCAGCCCCCGGGTGTTTGCTAGCGGGAGTGGAGAGCAGTACTTC.

This clone was recorded only once. The V and J genes are TRBV5-6 and TRBJ2-5, with TRBD2 as a possible D gene (5 bases). The CDR3 sequence is 15 residues long. CDR1 is SGHDT and CDR2 is YYEEEE in the germline V gene. V shed 1 base and J shed 2 bases, with 12 bases lying between them. CDR3 DNA sequence: TGTGCCAGCAGCTTGTTCAGCGGAGTACAAGAGACCCAGTACTTC. As protein: CASSLFSGVQETQYF.

J is TRBJ2-1 and V is TRBV30; D is perhaps TRBD2 (5 bases). Germline lookup yields CDR1 GTSNPN and CDR2 SVGIG (reference sequence). The CDR3 extends over 15 amino acids. Trimming took off 2 bases at V and 0 bases at J, with 11 bases between the two ends. The CDR3 DNA sequence: TGTGCCTGGAGTAAGAAGCGGAGCTCCTACAATGAGCAGTTCTTC. This codes for CAWSKKRSSYNEQFF.

The J gene is TRBJ2-5, the V gene TRBV5-4; D is unclear. Trimming removed 0 bases at V and 0 bases at J, with 9 bases between. There are 15 residues in the CDR3. From germline, CDR1 is SGHNT and CDR2 YYREEE (reference sequence). The DNA for the CDR3 is TGTGCCAGCAGCTTGGGGCAGATGTACCAAGAGACCCAGTACTTC. This encodes CASSLGQMYQETQYF.

This chain uses TRBV3-1 (or the pseudogene TRBV3-2) with TRBJ1-2; 8 nucleotides agree with TRBD1. The germline CDR1 and CDR2 sequences are LGHDT and YNNKEL (reference sequence). The trim removed 0 bases at V and 3 bases at J, leaving 15 bases unmatched. This CDR3 has 19 amino acids. The CDR3 spells CASSQDIWQGARGYYGYTF. Here the CDR3 DNA reads TGTGCCAGCAGCCAAGATATATGGCAGGGGGCCCGCGGGTACTATGGCTACACCTTC.

V gene TRBV3-1 (or the pseudogene TRBV3-2) combines with J gene TRBJ1-3; D ambiguous. CDR1 is LGHDT and CDR2 is YNNKEL in the germline V gene (reference sequence). Trimming stripped 0 bases from V and 10 bases from J, with 10 bases between. CDR3 length equals 13 residues. The CDR3 protein is CASSQDLGSTIYF. The CDR3 DNA sequence: TGTGCCAGCAGCCAAGATCTCGGGTCTACCATATATTTT.

The V call is TRBV2, the J call TRBJ1-4; TRBD1 is a possible D gene (6 bases). The germline V gene has CDR1 SNHLY and CDR2 FYNNEI. V was shortened by 8 bases and J by 3 bases, with 10 bases between the two germline ends. This CDR3 comprises 13 residues. The CDR3 reads CASGTLSNEKLFF. CDR3 DNA sequence: TGTGCCAGCGGGACACTATCTAATGAAAAACTGTTTTTT. The variable domain in full, with the rest retrieved from reference TRBV2 and TRBJ1-4, is EPEVTQTPSHQVTQMGQEVILRCVPISNHLYFYWYRQILGQKVEFLVSFYNNEISEKSEIFDDQFSVERPDGSNFTLKIRSTKLEDSAMYFCASGTLSNEKLFFGSGTQLSVL.

The rearrangement uses TRBV5-1 and TRBJ2-1; D is perhaps TRBD2 (6 bases). CDR1 and CDR2 (germline): SGHRS, YFSETQ. The CDR3 consists of 13 residues. Deletions cut 4 bases from V and 5 bases from J, with 10 bases between. As DNA, the CDR3 is TGCGCCAGCAGCGACGGCGGGGACAATGAGCAGTTCTTC. Translating it yields CASSDGGDNEQFF.

The chain joins TRBV3-1 (or the pseudogene TRBV3-2) to TRBJ2-7, with 14 bases that match TRBD2. The length of the CDR3 is 16 residues. Per germline, CDR1 LGHDT and CDR2 YNNKEL (reference sequence). The trim removed 4 bases at V and 6 bases at J, leaving 8 bases unmatched. The CDR3 protein is CASSPGLAGAGFEQYF. CDR3 in DNA: TGTGCCAGCAGCCCGGGACTAGCGGGAGCCGGGTTCGAGCAGTACTTC.